The 6 T cell receptor beta chains below were found in one sample sequenced in a study of shared clonotypes between healthy human individuals. Here immunoSEQ multiplex PCR was the method, and the copy in TCRdb shows in-frame clones only, minus some. The table records about 2,100,000 clones, 85% to 95% of them present only once. CD45RO-negative CD8 cells positively selected for CCR7 made up the naive population, which excluded terminally differentiated effector memory CD45RA+ cells. Sequenced input: naive CD8+ T cells from PBMCs. The receptors originated from a man aged 18 to 30 in good health. Some clones in this sample may be carry-over from other donors' samples.

This chain connects TRBV15 to TRBJ2-1; 7 positions agree with TRBD1. There are 15 residues in the CDR3. V shed 1 base, J shed 2 bases, and the junction held 2 bases outside the gene matches. The V gene's germline CDR1 is LNHNV and CDR2 YYDKDF (reference sequence). For the CDR3, the DNA is TGTGCCACCAGCAGAGCGGGACAGCCCTACAATGAGCAGTTCTTC. Translating gives CATSRAGQPYNEQFF.

Worth noting for this clone: Other DNA sequences in this sample translate to the same CDR3. The chain employs TRBV6-5 and TRBJ2-7; D call uncertain. Looked up from germline, CDR1 is MNHEY and CDR2 is SVGAGI. V gave up 0 bases and J gave up 4 bases, with 7 bases separating them. This CDR3 region has 13 residues. CDR3 amino acids: CASSYSTGYEQYF. The CDR3, as DNA: TGTGCCAGCAGTTACTCTACCGGGTACGAGCAGTACTTC.

J is TRBJ2-7 and V is TRBV30, with 8 bases that match TRBD2. The J segment lost 2 bases and the V segment lost 0 bases, leaving 3 bases of the junction unmatched. The length of the CDR3 is 14 residues. The germline V gene has CDR1 GTSNPN and CDR2 SVGIG (reference sequence). The CDR3 DNA follows: TGTGCCTGGAGTGTCCTAGCGGGCACCTACGAGCAGTACTTC. Translated, it gives CAWSVLAGTYEQYF.

This clone has only one observation. The V gene is TRBV5-6, the J gene TRBJ1-2; possible D gene TRBD1, 6 bases. Between the trimmed V and J ends, which lost 4 bases and 8 bases, there was a span of 18 bases. Germline V gene sequence: CDR1 SGHDT, CDR2 YYEEEE. The CDR3 runs to 14 residues. As DNA, the CDR3 is TGTGCCAGCAGCCCAGGGACCCACAGGGAGGGCTACACCTTC. As protein: CASSPGTHREGYTF.

This clone was seen a single time. The V gene is TRBV7-6, the J gene TRBJ2-2, with D unclear. Trimming shortened V by 3 bases and J by 1 base, and 12 bases separated the two germline ends. From germline, CDR1 is SGHVS and CDR2 FNYEAQ. The CDR3 is 16 amino acids. Here the CDR3 DNA reads TGTGCCAGCAGCTTGCTGGTTGGGCGGAACACCGGGGAGCTGTTTTTT. This encodes CASSLLVGRNTGELFF.

This chain uses TRBV7-3 with TRBJ2-3, with no clear D. The CDR3 sequence is 13 residues long. V was trimmed by 2 bases and J by 3 bases, leaving 6 bases between them. Germline V gives CDR1 SGHTA, CDR2 FQGTGA. CDR3 nucleotides: TGTGCCAGCAGCTTAGGGCGGACAGATACGCAGTATTTT. This encodes CASSLGRTDTQYF.